This TCR beta chain comes out of a study of response to subunit inactivated influenza vaccine. The ends lost 4 bases at V and 8 bases at J; junction bases unmatched: 12. Germline assignment: CDR1 SGHDT and CDR2 YYEEEE. This CDR3 contains 17 residues. Comment on this clonotype: Its antigen remains unidentified.

Study-wide points: Each seasonal influenza vaccination, the authors suggested, recruits few new T cells.

TCRdb reanalysed the RT-PCR reads using MiXCR and keeps one entry per CDR3 protein. The sample contains 550,000 to 800,000 distinct CDR3 sequences, 15% to 19% of which appear only once. The chain recombines TRBV5-6 with TRBJ1-4; 12 bases match TRBD1. Here the sequenced sample was PBMCs from blood, taken about 12 days after vaccination. The receptor was derived from a man between 45 and 60 years old who received an inactivated influenza vaccine. CDR3 in DNA: TGTGCCAGCAGCCTGTCCCGGGACAGGGGGCCACGGGAAAAACTGTTTTTT. Translation gives CASSLSRDRGPREKLFF. The full variable domain, its missing parts supplied by reference TRBV5-6 and TRBJ1-4, is DAGVTQSPTHLIKTRGQQVTLRCSPKSGHDTVSWYQQALGQGPQFIFQYYEEEERQRGNFPDRFSGHQFPNYSSELNVNALLLGDSALYLCASSLSRDRGPREKLFFGSGTQLSVL.